The rows below give T cell receptor beta chains drawn from one sample of a study of molecular identifiers for immune sequencing clone quantification. TCRdb independently ran MiXCR on the PCR reads; one entry per CDR3 protein. Seen here are some 320,000 distinct CDR3 sequences, around a fifth observed once, and the top ten hold approximately 0.8%. What was sequenced was naive CD8+ T cells from blood, with Jurkat cell RNA spiked in. Receptors originate from a human donor in good health. Some libraries in this study had Jurkat cell RNA spiked in. Each CDR3 is given with its conserved first and last residue. The order of the fields is J gene, CDR3 length, V gene, CDR3 protein.

TRBJ2-1	16	TRBV6-5	CASSYLAGGLFNEQFF
TRBJ2-5	16	TRBV7-6	CASSSRRGQAKETQYF
TRBJ2-6	14	TRBV12-3/TRBV12-4	CASSPQGLHNVLTF
TRBJ2-7	16	TRBV5-8	CASSLVSRMGSYEQYF
TRBJ2-7	17	TRBV9	CASSAGHLGRDGNEQYF
TRBJ1-5	15	TRBV4-1	CASSQVEGRNQPQRF
TRBJ2-2	17	TRBV6-5	CASSPGQAAVSTGELFF
TRBJ2-2	16	TRBV6-2/TRBV6-3	CASSYGPSGITGELFF
TRBJ2-7	19	TRBV4-3	CASSQETWEDSTSSYEQYF
TRBJ1-5	14	TRBV2	CASTGGLSNQPQHF
TRBJ1-5	15	TRBV28	CASSGRGVYHQPQHF
TRBJ2-3	16	TRBV28	CASSPPAGTFTDTQYF
TRBJ1-5	18	TRBV19	CASTPTHYLGQLRQPQHF
TRBJ1-1	16	TRBV13	CASSSWGRFQDTEAFF
TRBJ2-5	15	TRBV3-1	CASSSRPGREETQYF
TRBJ1-6	14	TRBV27	CASTQFGGNSPLHF
TRBJ1-6	18	TRBV18	CASSPDSHPSSYNSPLHF
TRBJ2-1	16	TRBV4-3	CASGQDRASSYSEQFF
TRBJ2-1	16	TRBV18	CAGSPLTGIPYNEQFF
TRBJ1-4	15	TRBV19	CASRDQDRRNEKLFF
TRBJ2-3	16	TRBV18	CASSPGTSGITDTQYF
TRBJ1-1	12	TRBV20-1	CSAEGLSTEAFF
TRBJ2-1	16	TRBV7-9	CASSLGFGGSSYEQFF
TRBJ2-3	16	TRBV6-2/TRBV6-3	CASSSLSDPSRDTQYF
TRBJ1-1	17	TRBV6-6	CASSPQTALLPNTEAFF
TRBJ2-7	13	TRBV6-5	CASRETGIDEQYF
TRBJ1-1	13	TRBV7-9	CASSVDPNTEAFF